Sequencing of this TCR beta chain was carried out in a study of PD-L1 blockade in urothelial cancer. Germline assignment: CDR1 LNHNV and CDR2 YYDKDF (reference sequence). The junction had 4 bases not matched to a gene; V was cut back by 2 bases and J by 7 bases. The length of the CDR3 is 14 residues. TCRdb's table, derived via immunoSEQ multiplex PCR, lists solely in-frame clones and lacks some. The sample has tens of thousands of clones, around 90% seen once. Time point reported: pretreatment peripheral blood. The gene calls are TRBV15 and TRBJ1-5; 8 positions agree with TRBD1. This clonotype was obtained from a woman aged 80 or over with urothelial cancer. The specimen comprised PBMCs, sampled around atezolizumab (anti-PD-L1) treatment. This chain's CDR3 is CATSRPDRAQPQHF. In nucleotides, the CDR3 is TGTGCCACCAGCAGACCGGACAGGGCACAGCCCCAGCATTTT.